Below, one T cell receptor beta chain is given with its context. Here immunoSEQ multiplex PCR was the method, and the copy in TCRdb shows in-frame clones only, minus some. Of almost 750,000 clones detected, 72% appear once; the ten largest clones hold around 1.8%. Germline loops: CDR1 SQVTM, CDR2 ANQGSEA. V dropped 3 bases and J dropped 10 bases, with 7 bases sitting between them. The CDR3 contains 10 residues. The data are from a study of shared clonotypes between healthy human individuals. This rearrangement joins TRBV29-1 to TRBJ2-1; D uncertain. The clonotype comes from a woman aged 25 to 39 in good health. The sample was memory CD4+ T cells sorted from blood. This sample's subset: CD45RA-negative fraction. The CDR3 loop reads CSVDPREQFF. The CDR3 coding sequence is TGCAGCGTTGATCCGCGGGAGCAGTTCTTC.